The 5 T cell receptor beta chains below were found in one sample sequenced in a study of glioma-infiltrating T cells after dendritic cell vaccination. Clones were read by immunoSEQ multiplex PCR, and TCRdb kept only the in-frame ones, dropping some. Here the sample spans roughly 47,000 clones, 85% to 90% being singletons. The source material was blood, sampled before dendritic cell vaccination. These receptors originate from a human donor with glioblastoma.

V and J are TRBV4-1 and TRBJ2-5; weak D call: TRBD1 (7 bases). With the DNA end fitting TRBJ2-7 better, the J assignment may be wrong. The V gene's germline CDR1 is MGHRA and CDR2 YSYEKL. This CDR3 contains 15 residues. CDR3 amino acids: CASSHRWQGDSEQYF. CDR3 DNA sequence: TGCGCCAGCAGCCACAGGTGGCAGGGGGACTCCGAGCAGTACTTC.

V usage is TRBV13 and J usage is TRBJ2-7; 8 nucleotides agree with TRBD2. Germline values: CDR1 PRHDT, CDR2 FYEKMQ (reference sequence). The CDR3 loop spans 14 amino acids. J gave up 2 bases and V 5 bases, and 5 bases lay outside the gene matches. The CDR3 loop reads CASSRSGGTYEQYF. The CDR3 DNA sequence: TGTGCCAGCAGCCGAAGCGGGGGAACCTACGAGCAGTACTTC.

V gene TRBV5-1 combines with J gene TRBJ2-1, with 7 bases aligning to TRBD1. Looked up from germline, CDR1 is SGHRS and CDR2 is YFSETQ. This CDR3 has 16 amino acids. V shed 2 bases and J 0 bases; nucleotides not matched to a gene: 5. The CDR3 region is CASSLPSGGSYNEQFF. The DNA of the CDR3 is TGCGCCAGCAGCTTACCTTCAGGGGGCTCCTACAATGAGCAGTTCTTC.

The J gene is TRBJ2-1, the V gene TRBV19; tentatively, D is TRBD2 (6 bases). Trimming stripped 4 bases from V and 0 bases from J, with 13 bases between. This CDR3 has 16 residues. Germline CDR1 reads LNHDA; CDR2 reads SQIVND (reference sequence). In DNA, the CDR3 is TGTGCCAGTAGTACCCTAGCGATAAGCTCCTACAATGAGCAGTTCTTC. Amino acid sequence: CASSTLAISSYNEQFF.

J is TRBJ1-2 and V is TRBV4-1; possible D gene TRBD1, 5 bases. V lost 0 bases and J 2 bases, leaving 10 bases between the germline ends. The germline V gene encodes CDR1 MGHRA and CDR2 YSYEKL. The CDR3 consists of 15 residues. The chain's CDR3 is CASSQESGVNYGYTF. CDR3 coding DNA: TGCGCCAGCAGCCAAGAGTCGGGGGTGAACTATGGCTACACCTTC.